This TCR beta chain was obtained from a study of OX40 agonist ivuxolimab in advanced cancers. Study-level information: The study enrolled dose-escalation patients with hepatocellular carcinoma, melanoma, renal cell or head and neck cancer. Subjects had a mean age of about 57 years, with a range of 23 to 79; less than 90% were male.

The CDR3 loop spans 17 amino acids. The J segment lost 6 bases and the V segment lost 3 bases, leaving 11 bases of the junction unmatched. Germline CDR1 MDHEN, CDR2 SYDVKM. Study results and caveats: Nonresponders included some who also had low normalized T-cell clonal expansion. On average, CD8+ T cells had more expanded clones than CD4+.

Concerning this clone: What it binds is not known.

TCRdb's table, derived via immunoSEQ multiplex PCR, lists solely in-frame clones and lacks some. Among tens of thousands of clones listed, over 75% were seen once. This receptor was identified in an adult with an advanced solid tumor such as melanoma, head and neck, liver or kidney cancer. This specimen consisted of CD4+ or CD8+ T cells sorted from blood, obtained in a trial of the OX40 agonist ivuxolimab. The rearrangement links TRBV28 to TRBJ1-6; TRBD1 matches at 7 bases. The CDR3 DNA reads TGTGCCAGCAGTTTGAAGTCCTGGACAGGAGTTAATTCACCCCTCCACTTT. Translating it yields CASSLKSWTGVNSPLHF.